The rows below give T cell receptor beta chains drawn from one sample of a study of blood T cell repertoires in COVID-19. The repertoire was sequenced with immunoSEQ multiplex PCR; TCRdb's copy has only in-frame clones and lacks some. The table records fewer than 130,000 clones, approximately 90% of them present only once. Sample: peripheral blood. These receptors originate from a woman aged 50 to 60 with acute or convalescent COVID-19. CDR3s include the opening cysteine and the closing phenylalanine or tryptophan. D genes are given only for firm matches. Clone size, where shown, is once, few, many, or a class for clones that have expanded.

j_call v_call d_call clone_size cdr3_nt cdr3_aa
TRBJ1-4 TRBV18 . . TGTGCCAGCTCCGGCGCGGGTGGAGGTATTAATGAAAAACTGTTTTTT CASSGAGGGINEKLFF
TRBJ2-1 TRBV6-6 TRBD2 . TGTGCCAGCAGTTACTCGCCTAGCGGGAGAAATGAGCAGTTCTTC CASSYSPSGRNEQFF
TRBJ1-2 TRBV28 TRBD1 . TGTGCCAGCACCACTGGGGGACAGCTCTACACCTTC CASTTGGQLYTF
TRBJ2-6 TRBV19 TRBD2 . TGTGCCAGTAGTATAGCCCTAGCGGGTATCAACTCTGGGGCCAACGTCCTGACTTTC CASSIALAGINSGANVLTF
TRBJ1-2 TRBV19 . few TGTGCCAGTAGTCGGGATAACTATGGCTACACCTTC CASSRDNYGYTF
TRBJ1-3 TRBV14 TRBD1 . TGTGCCAGCAGCCCGGGACAGACAATCTCTGGAAACACCATATATTTT CASSPGQTISGNTIYF
TRBJ1-6 TRBV27 TRBD1 . TGTGCCAGCAGTTTCCAGGGGGTTTATAATTCACCCCTCCACTTT CASSFQGVYNSPLHF
TRBJ2-1 TRBV19 . . TGTGCCAGTAGTGCGACGGGATACAATGAGCAGTTCTTC CASSATGYNEQFF
TRBJ2-1 TRBV24-1 TRBD2 . TGTGCCACCAGTGATCCACTAGCGGTCTCCTACAATGAGCAGTTCTTC CATSDPLAVSYNEQFF
TRBJ2-1 TRBV28 TRBD2 . TGTGCCAGCACCATTAGCGGGAGGGCCAACAATGAGCAGTTCTTC CASTISGRANNEQFF
TRBJ2-5 TRBV23-1 TRBD1 . TGCGCCAGCAGTTTCGGGACAGGGGGAGGCCAAGAGACCCAGTACTTC CASSFGTGGGQETQYF
TRBJ2-1 TRBV19 . . TGTGCCAGTAGTAGCGGGAAGAGCTCCTACAATGAGCAGTTCTTC CASSSGKSSYNEQFF
TRBJ2-7 TRBV5-1 TRBD1 . TGCGCCAGCAGCTTGGAGGGACAGGGGGTTGTTAGGTACGAGCAGTACTTC CASSLEGQGVVRYEQYF
TRBJ2-3 TRBV24-1 . . TGTGCCACCAGTGATTTTGCAGTCACAGATACGCAGTATTTT CATSDFAVTDTQYF
TRBJ1-2 TRBV3-1/TRBV3-2 TRBD1 . TGTGCCAGCAGCCATGCGAGGACAGGGAACTATGGCTACACCTTC CASSHARTGNYGYTF
TRBJ2-1 TRBV5-1 TRBD1 . TGCGCCAGCAGAACAGGGGTCAATGAGCAGTTCTTC CASRTGVNEQFF
TRBJ2-1 TRBV10-3 . . TGTGCCATCAGTGAGTCGAGGCGGGGTAAATCCTACAATGAGCAGTTCTTC CAISESRRGKSYNEQFF
TRBJ2-2 TRBV5-4 TRBD2 . TGTGCCAGCAGCTTGGGTTTAGCGGGAGCTTGGGAGCTGTTTTTT CASSLGLAGAWELFF
TRBJ1-5 TRBV20-1 . once TGCAGTGCTAGTTCGGGCAATCAGCCCCAGCATTTT CSASSGNQPQHF
TRBJ2-1 TRBV6-5 . . TGTGCCAGCAGAGCCGCCGGTGAGCAGTTCTTC CASRAAGEQFF
TRBJ2-1 TRBV6-4 . . TGTGCCAGCAGCAGCTCTAGCGTCGCCTACAATGAGCAGTTCTTC CASSSSSVAYNEQFF
TRBJ1-2 TRBV3-1/TRBV3-2 TRBD1 once TGTGCCAGCAGCCCCTCGGACAGGAAGCCCTATGGCTACACCTTC CASSPSDRKPYGYTF
TRBJ1-4 TRBV2 . . TGTGCCAGCAGTGTAGAGGGTGAAAAACTGTTTTTT CASSVEGEKLFF
TRBJ1-2 TRBV28 . . TGTGCCAGCACCCCTACAAGAACAACCTTCGCAGGGTATGGCTACACCTTC CASTPTRTTFAGYGYTF
TRBJ2-7 TRBV4-2 . . TGTGCCAGCAGCCAAGCGCGGGTCTTGGGCTCCTACGAGCAGTACTTC CASSQARVLGSYEQYF
TRBJ2-5 TRBV15 . . TGTGCCACCAGCAGGGCCCGTGGGGCTGAAGAGACCCAGTACTTC CATSRARGAEETQYF
TRBJ2-1 TRBV5-1 . . TGCGCCAGCAGCTTGGTTCCAGGGAATGAGCAGTTCTTC CASSLVPGNEQFF